This T cell receptor (beta chain) was sequenced in a study of blood T cell repertoires in COVID-19. About the research overall: Collection of acute and convalescent COVID-19 samples took place in the United States, Italy and Spain. In each case, the material was cDNA or gDNA derived from T cells, B-cell-depleted T cells, or PBMCs.

Source study methods: Estimates of nucleated cell counts were drawn from the amplification of reference gene primers. The data were produced by immunoSEQ multiplex PCR, yet TCRdb's version contains in-frame clones alone and is incomplete. V and J calls and clone size are those listed in that table; D and trimming were worked out from the DNA. The table includes about 190,000 clones, over 75% detected once. From germline, CDR1 is SGHAT and CDR2 FQNNGV. The CDR3 consists of 15 residues. Trimming shortened V by 5 bases and J by 2 bases, and 13 bases separated the two germline ends. The clonotype originates from a woman older than 75 with active or convalescent COVID-19. The sequenced material came from peripheral blood. V is TRBV11-2 and J is TRBJ1-3, with a tentative D call TRBD1 (5 bases). This chain's CDR3 is CASSTQGGAGNTIYF. The CDR3, as DNA: TGTGCCAGCAGCACCCAAGGAGGGGCTGGAAACACCATATATTTT.